Sequencing of this T cell receptor beta chain was carried out in a study of PD-1 blockade in classical Hodgkin lymphoma. About the study: On a schedule of every 2 weeks, patients received nivolumab 3 mg/kg intravenously.

Points on this clone: Antigen unknown.

Findings of the study overall: Newly diagnosed and completely responding patients shared comparable baseline diversity. The study reported lower baseline TCR diversity in newly diagnosed patients than in healthy donors.

Sequencing was performed with immunoSEQ multiplex PCR; in TCRdb, only in-frame clones are kept and a portion is missing. The sample includes more than 40,000 clones, around 76% of them seen just once. All patients experienced relapse after autologous stem cell transplantation, and brentuximab vedotin exposure was variable. The CDR3 length is 15 residues. CDR1 LNHDA and CDR2 SQIVND come from the germline V gene (reference sequence). V lost 2 bases to trimming and J lost 0 bases; unmatched junction nucleotides: 2. This receptor was taken from a human donor with classical Hodgkin lymphoma. The chain employs TRBV19 and TRBJ2-3, with TRBD2 identical over 7 bases. This sample comprised peripheral blood mononuclear cells (PBMCs), obtained before the second cycle of nivolumab. The CDR3 reads CASSILAASTDTQYF. The DNA for the CDR3 is TGTGCCAGTAGTATACTAGCGGCTAGCACAGATACGCAGTATTTT.